Included here is one TCR beta chain sequence, with context. Looked up from germline, CDR1 is SGHNT and CDR2 is YYREEE (reference sequence). The CDR3 runs 16 residues. Trimming removed 10 bases from V and 0 bases from J, with 22 bases in between. This specimen belongs to a study of cytomegalovirus exposure and HLA in healthy donors. 13 Jbeta primers and 60 Vbeta primers were used for the PCR. The repertoire was sequenced with immunoSEQ multiplex PCR; TCRdb's copy has only in-frame clones and lacks some. The sample consists of about 200,000 clones, around 70% of them appearing once. Sequenced material: PBMCs. The gene calls are TRBV5-4 and TRBJ1-1; weak D call: TRBD1 (5 bases). The TCR was taken from a man between 40 and 49 years old in good health and CMV-seropositive. The CDR3 loop is CAAGTLELMMNTEAFF. In DNA form, the CDR3 reads TGTGCCGCTGGGACTCTCGAACTGATGATGAACACTGAAGCTTTCTTT.